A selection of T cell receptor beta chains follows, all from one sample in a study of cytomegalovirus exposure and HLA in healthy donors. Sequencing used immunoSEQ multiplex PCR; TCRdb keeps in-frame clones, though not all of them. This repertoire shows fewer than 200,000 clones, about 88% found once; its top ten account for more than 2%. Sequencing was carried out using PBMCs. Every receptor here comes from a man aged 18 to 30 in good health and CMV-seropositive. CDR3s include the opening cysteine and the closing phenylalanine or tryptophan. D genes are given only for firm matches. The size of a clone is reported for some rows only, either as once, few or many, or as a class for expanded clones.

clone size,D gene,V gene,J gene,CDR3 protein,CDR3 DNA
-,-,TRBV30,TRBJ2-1,CAWGPGGNEQFF,TGTGCCTGGGGTCCCGGGGGTAATGAGCAGTTCTTC
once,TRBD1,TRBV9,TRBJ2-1,CASSVGGQGSYNEQFF,TGTGCCAGCAGCGTAGGAGGACAGGGGTCCTACAATGAGCAGTTCTTC
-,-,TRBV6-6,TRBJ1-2,CASSRQILVTDGYTF,TGTGCCAGCAGTCGACAGATCTTAGTAACTGATGGCTACACCTTC
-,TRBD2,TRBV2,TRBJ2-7,CASRDKRGGAYEQYF,TGTGCCAGCAGGGATAAGCGGGGAGGGGCCTACGAGCAGTACTTC
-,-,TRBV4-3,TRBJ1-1,CASSQDQALNTEAFF,TGCGCCAGCAGCCAAGATCAGGCGCTGAACACTGAAGCTTTCTTT
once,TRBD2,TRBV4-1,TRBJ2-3,CASSQDRGLAGVISDTQYF,TGCGCCAGCAGCCAAGATCGGGGACTAGCGGGGGTAATATCAGATACGCAGTATTTT
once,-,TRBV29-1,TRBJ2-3,CSGLLLRGKGTDTQYF,TGCAGCGGACTACTGTTACGGGGAAAGGGCACAGATACGCAGTATTTT
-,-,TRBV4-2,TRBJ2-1,CASSRDSSSYNEQFF,TGTGCCAGCAGCCGGGACTCCAGCTCCTACAATGAGCAGTTCTTC
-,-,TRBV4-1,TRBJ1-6,CASSHPRGSYSPLHF,TGCGCCAGCTCCCACCCCCGGGGATCTTATTCACCCCTCCACTTT
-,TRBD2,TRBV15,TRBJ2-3,CATSGLAGGPTDTQYF,TGTGCCACCAGCGGCCTAGCGGGGGGTCCCACAGATACGCAGTATTTT
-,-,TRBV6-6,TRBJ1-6,CASRGLGANSPLHF,TGTGCCAGCAGGGGATTAGGGGCTAATTCACCCCTCCACTTT
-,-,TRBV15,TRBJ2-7,CATMQGPTGYEQYF,TGTGCCACCATGCAGGGCCCGACTGGCTACGAGCAGTACTTC
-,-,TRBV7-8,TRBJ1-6,CASTRGGGNSPLHF,TGTGCCAGCACCCGGGGGGGTGGAAATTCACCCCTCCACTTT
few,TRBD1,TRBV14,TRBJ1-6,CASSPRQGSSPLHF,TGTGCCAGCAGCCCCAGACAGGGGAGTTCACCCCTCCACTTT
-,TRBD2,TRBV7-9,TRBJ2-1,CASSLGWASGPIHVNEQFF,TGTGCCAGCAGCTTAGGGTGGGCTAGCGGGCCAATACACGTCAATGAGCAGTTCTTC
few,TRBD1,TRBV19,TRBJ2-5,CASSAIQGAVETQYF,TGTGCCAGTAGTGCCATACAGGGGGCGGTGGAGACCCAGTACTTC
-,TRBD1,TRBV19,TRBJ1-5,CASRGQENQPQHF,TGTGCCAGTAGAGGACAGGAGAATCAGCCCCAGCATTTT
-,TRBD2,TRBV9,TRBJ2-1,CASSAVAGISYNEQFF,TGTGCCAGCAGCGCTGTAGCGGGGATCTCCTACAATGAGCAGTTCTTC
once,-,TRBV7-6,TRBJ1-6,CASSLVLDGGSPLHF,TGTGCCAGCAGCTTAGTATTGGACGGAGGTTCACCCCTCCACTTT
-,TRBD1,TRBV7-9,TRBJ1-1,CASSSTDRVDTEAFF,TGTGCCAGCAGCTCAACCGACAGGGTAGACACTGAAGCTTTCTTT
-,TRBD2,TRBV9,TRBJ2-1,CASSKLAGRKFF,TGTGCCAGCAGTAAACTAGCGGGGAGGAAGTTCTTC
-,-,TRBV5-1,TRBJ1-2,CASSFGGEDGYTF,TGCGCCAGCAGTTTCGGGGGTGAGGATGGCTACACCTTC
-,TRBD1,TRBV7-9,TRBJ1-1,CASSSSLGTGTEAFF,TGTGCCAGCAGCTCTAGTCTAGGGACAGGGACTGAAGCTTTCTTT
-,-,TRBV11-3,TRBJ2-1,CASSATQGAVDEQFF,TGTGCCAGCAGCGCGACACAGGGAGCTGTGGATGAGCAGTTCTTC
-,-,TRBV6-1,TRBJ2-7,CASSPDNSYEQYF,TGTGCCAGCAGCCCCGACAACTCCTACGAGCAGTACTTC
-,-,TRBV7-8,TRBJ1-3,CASSLGAGGQGNTIYF,TGTGCCAGCAGCTTAGGGGCGGGTGGGCAAGGAAACACCATATATTTT
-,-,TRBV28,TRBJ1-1,CASSFPGLNTEAFF,TGTGCCAGCAGCTTTCCGGGATTGAACACTGAAGCTTTCTTT
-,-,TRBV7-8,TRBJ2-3,CASSYDSVADTQYF,TGTGCCAGCAGCTATGACTCTGTGGCAGATACGCAGTATTTT
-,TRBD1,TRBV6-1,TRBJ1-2,CASSETGQGIPNYGYTF,TGTGCCAGCAGTGAAACGGGACAGGGGATTCCCAACTATGGCTACACCTTC
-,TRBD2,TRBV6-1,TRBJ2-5,CASSDGLAGGHETQYF,TGTGCCAGCAGTGACGGACTAGCGGGGGGGCATGAGACCCAGTACTTC
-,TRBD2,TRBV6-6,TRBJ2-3,CASSSPLAGVTDTQYF,TGTGCCAGCAGTTCCCCACTAGCGGGGGTTACAGATACGCAGTATTTT
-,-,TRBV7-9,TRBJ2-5,CASSHKGSGETQYF,TGTGCCAGCAGCCATAAGGGGTCTGGGGAGACCCAGTACTTC
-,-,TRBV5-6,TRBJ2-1,CASSLVREQFF,TGTGCCAGCAGCTTGGTGAGGGAGCAGTTCTTC
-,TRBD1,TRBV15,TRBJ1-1,CATSRESGDRGQAFF,TGTGCCACCAGCAGAGAATCGGGGGACAGGGGGCAAGCTTTCTTT
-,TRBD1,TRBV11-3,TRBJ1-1,CASSSTGGAFF,TGTGCCAGCAGCTCAACAGGGGGAGCTTTCTTT
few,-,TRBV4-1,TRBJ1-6,CASSQAAARNSPLHF,TGCGCCAGCAGCCAAGCGGCGGCGCGCAATTCACCCCTCCACTTT
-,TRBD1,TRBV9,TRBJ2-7,CASSAPGQPYEQYF,TGTGCCAGCAGCGCACCGGGACAGCCCTACGAGCAGTACTTC
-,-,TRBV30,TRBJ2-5,CAWSAGLGTQETQYF,TGTGCCTGGAGTGCCGGACTGGGAACTCAAGAGACCCAGTACTTC
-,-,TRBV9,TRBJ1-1,CASSVVFWLGQGTEAFF,TGTGCCAGCAGCGTAGTTTTTTGGTTGGGGCAGGGTACTGAAGCTTTCTTT
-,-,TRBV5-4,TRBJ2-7,CASSPYSGVYEQYF,TGTGCCAGCAGCCCCTATTCGGGAGTCTACGAGCAGTACTTC
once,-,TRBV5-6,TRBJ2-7,CASSPLDSSYEQYF,TGTGCCAGCAGCCCGCTGGACAGCTCCTACGAGCAGTACTTC
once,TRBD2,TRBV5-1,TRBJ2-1,CASSLVYSGGAYNEQFF,TGCGCCAGCAGCTTGGTCTATAGCGGGGGGGCCTACAATGAGCAGTTCTTC
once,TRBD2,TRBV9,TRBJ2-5,CASSPSGGGPQETQYF,TGTGCCAGCAGCCCATCGGGCGGGGGGCCGCAAGAGACCCAGTACTTC
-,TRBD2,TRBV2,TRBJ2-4,CASSVPRGGKNIQYF,TGTGCCAGCAGTGTTCCGCGGGGGGGCAAAAACATTCAGTACTTC
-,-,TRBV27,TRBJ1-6,CATRLSGERNSPLHF,TGTGCCACCCGACTCTCAGGGGAGCGAAATTCACCCCTCCACTTT
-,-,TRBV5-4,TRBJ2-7,CASSFRGWYEQYF,TGTGCCAGCAGCTTCAGGGGCTGGTACGAGCAGTACTTC
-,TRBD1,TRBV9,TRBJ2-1,CASSVEGQGSDEQFF,TGTGCCAGCAGCGTAGAGGGACAGGGAAGCGATGAGCAGTTCTTC
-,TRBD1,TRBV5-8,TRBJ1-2,CASSLGTGGTGYTF,TGTGCCAGCAGCTTGGGGACAGGGGGCACTGGCTACACCTTC
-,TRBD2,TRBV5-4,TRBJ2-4,CASSLVDSGASRNSQYF,TGTGCCAGCAGCTTGGTGGATAGCGGGGCGTCAAGGAACAGTCAGTACTTC
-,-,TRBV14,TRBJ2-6,CASSPRYSGANGLTF,TGTGCCAGCAGCCCTCGGTATTCTGGGGCCAACGGCCTGACTTTC
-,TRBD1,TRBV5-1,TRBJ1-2,CASSGGQGALYGYTF,TGCGCCAGCAGCGGGGGACAGGGGGCACTCTATGGCTACACCTTC
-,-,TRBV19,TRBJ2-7,CASSIYAGLYEQYF,TGTGCCAGTAGTATTTACGCAGGGCTCTACGAGCAGTACTTC
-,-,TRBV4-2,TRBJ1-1,CASSQDQGQGGEAFF,TGTGCCAGCAGCCAAGATCAAGGGCAGGGCGGAGAAGCTTTCTTT
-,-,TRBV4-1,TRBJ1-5,CASSQESGNQPQHF,TGCGCCAGCAGCCAAGAGTCGGGGAATCAGCCCCAGCATTTT